This TCR beta chain was captured in a study of blood T cell repertoires in COVID-19. Study information: Sample material is recorded as cDNA or gDNA derived from T cells, B-cell-depleted T cells, or PBMCs.

The CDR3 consists of 17 residues. J was trimmed by 3 bases and V by 6 bases; bases with no gene match: 16. Germline V gives CDR1 MNHEY, CDR2 SMNVEV (reference sequence). TCRdb's copy holds only in-frame clones and misses some; the assay was immunoSEQ multiplex PCR. This sample yields fewer than 350,000 clones, of which roughly 90% are seen a single time; about 1.7% belongs to the top ten. Specimen: PBMCs or T cells enriched from blood (not recorded which). The chain is built from TRBV27 and TRBJ1-1, with 7 bases lining up with TRBD1. This receptor was taken from a woman between 18 and 30 years old with acute COVID-19. CDR3 residues: CASRMLGTAYFDTEAFF. The CDR3 region has the DNA TGTGCCAGCAGAATGTTGGGGACAGCGTATTTTGACACTGAAGCTTTCTTT.